This entry features one T cell receptor (beta chain) sequence. Its specificity is unknown. The repertoire was sequenced with immunoSEQ multiplex PCR; TCRdb's copy has only in-frame clones and lacks some. The sample consists of nearly 85,000 clones, around 90% of them appearing once. The sample belongs to a study of siplizumab effects on memory and regulatory T cells. Study-wide results and caveats: Proliferating siplizumab-culture Treg suppressive function went unconfirmed. In roughly 75-95% of proliferating CD4+ or CD8+ clones, a naive or memory phenotype could not be assigned. Apparently key alloresponse contributors, naive T cells also seemed more diverse than memory cells.

The germline V gene encodes CDR1 SGHRS and CDR2 YFSETQ. This CDR3 is 15 amino acids long. V gave up 1 base and J gave up 0 bases, with 11 bases separating them. The clonotype was recovered from a human donor in good health. This rearrangement joins TRBV5-1 to TRBJ2-7, with D possibly matching TRBD1 (5 bases). What was sequenced was Tregs sorted from blood. CDR3 nucleotide sequence: TGCGCCAGCAGCTTGTCAGGGATGAGCTCCTACGAGCAGTACTTC. Its protein is CASSLSGMSSYEQYF.